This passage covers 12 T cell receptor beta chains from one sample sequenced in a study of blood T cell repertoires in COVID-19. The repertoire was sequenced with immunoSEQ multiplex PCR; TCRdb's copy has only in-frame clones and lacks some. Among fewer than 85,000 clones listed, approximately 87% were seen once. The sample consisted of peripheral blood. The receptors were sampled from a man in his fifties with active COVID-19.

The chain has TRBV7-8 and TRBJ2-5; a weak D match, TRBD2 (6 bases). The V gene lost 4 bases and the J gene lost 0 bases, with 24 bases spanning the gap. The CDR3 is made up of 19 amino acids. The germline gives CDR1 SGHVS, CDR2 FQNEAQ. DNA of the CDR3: TGTGCCAGCAGCTCTAGAACTATTTTCATCGGGGGAAACCAAGAGACCCAGTACTTC. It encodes CASSSRTIFIGGNQETQYF.

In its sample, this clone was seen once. The CDR3: CASSLGPAGGQGELFF. CDR3 in DNA: TGTGCCAGCAGCTTAGGTCCAGCGGGGGGGCAAGGGGAGCTGTTTTTT. J is TRBJ2-2 and V is TRBV7-2, with TRBD2 identical over 10 bases. Germline V CDR1 and CDR2: SGHTA, FQGNSA. Trimming took 1 base from V and 8 from J; bases not matched to a gene: 7. The CDR3 loop spans 16 amino acids.

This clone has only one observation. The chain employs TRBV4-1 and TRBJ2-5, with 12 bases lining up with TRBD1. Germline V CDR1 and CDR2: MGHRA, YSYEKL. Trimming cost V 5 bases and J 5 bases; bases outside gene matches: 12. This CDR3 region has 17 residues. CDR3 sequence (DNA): TGCGCCAGCAGCGAGGGGACAGGGGGCTTTTTGGGGGAGACCCAGTACTTC. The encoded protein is CASSEGTGGFLGETQYF.

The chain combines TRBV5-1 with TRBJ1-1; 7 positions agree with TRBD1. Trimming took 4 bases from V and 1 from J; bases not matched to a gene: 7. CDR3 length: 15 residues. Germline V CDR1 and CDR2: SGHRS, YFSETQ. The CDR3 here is CASSPIQGGNTEAFF. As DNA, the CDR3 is TGCGCCAGCAGCCCAATCCAGGGGGGGAACACTGAAGCTTTCTTT.

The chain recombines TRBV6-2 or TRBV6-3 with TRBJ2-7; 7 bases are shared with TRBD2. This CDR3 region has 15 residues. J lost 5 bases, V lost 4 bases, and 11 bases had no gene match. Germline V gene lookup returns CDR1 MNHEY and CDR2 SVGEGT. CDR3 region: CASSLSAGVGHEQYF. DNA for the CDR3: TGTGCCAGCAGTTTGTCTGCGGGAGTAGGCCACGAGCAGTACTTC.

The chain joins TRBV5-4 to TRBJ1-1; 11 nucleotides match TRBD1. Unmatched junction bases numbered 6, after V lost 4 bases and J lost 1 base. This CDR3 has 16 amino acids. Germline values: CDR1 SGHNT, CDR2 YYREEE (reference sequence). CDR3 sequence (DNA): TGTGCCAGCAGCATACGGACAGGGGGCCCGAACACTGAAGCTTTCTTT. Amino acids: CASSIRTGGPNTEAFF.

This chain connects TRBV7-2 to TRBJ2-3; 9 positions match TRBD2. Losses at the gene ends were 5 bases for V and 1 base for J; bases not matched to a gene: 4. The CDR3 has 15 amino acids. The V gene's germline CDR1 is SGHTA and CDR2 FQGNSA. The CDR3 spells CASSIGTSRTDTQYF. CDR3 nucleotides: TGTGCCAGCAGCATTGGGACTAGCCGCACAGATACGCAGTATTTT.

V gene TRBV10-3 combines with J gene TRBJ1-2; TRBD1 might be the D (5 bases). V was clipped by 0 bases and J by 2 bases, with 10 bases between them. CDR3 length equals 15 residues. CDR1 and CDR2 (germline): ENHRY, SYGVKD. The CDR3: CAISESFRQNYGYTF. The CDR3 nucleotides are TGTGCCATCAGTGAGTCTTTCAGACAGAACTATGGCTACACCTTC.

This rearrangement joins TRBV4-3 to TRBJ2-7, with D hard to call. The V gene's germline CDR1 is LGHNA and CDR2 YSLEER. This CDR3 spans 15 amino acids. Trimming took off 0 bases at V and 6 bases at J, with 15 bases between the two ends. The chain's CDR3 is CASSQEARLDPEQYF. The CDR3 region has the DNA TGCGCCAGCAGCCAAGAGGCTCGGCTAGACCCCGAGCAGTACTTC.

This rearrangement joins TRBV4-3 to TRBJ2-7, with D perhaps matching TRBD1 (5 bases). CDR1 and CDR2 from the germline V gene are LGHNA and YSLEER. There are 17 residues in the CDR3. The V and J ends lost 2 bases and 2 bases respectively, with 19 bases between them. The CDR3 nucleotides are TGCGCCAGCAGCCAATACCATGCCCCCGACAGTACCTACGAGCAGTACTTC. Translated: CASSQYHAPDSTYEQYF.

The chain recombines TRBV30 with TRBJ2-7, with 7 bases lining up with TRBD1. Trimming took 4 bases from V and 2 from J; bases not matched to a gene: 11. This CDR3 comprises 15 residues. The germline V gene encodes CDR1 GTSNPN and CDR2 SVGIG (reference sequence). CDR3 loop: CAWTPGQINPYEQYF. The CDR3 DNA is TGTGCCTGGACTCCGGGACAGATAAACCCCTACGAGCAGTACTTC.

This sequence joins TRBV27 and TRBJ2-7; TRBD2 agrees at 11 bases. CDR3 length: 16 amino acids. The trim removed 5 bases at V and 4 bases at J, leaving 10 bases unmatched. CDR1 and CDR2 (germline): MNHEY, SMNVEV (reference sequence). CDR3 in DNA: TGTGCCAGCAGTCCCCAAAAGGTAGCGGGAGGGTACGAGCAGTACTTC. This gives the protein CASSPQKVAGGYEQYF.